One and the same sample provided the 14 T cell receptor beta chains below, sequenced in a study of shared clonotypes between healthy human individuals. The method was immunoSEQ multiplex PCR; TCRdb's version includes in-frame clones alone and lacks a portion of them. Here the sample spans 450,000 to 700,000 clones, 95% to 96% being singletons. Terminally differentiated effector memory CD45RA+ cells were left out of the naive CD8 fraction, which was CD45RO-negative and positively selected for CCR7. The sequencing input was naive CD8+ T cells sorted from blood. These receptors all come from a woman aged 30 to 39 in good health.

The V gene is TRBV13, the J gene TRBJ2-2; D gene uncertain. Germline-derived CDR1 and CDR2 are PRHDT and FYEKMQ (reference sequence). The CDR3 is 12 amino acids. Trimming took off 5 bases at V and 6 bases at J, with 7 bases between the two ends. The CDR3 here is CASSPAAGELFF. Here the CDR3 DNA reads TGTGCCAGCAGCCCGGCGGCCGGGGAGCTGTTTTTT.

The rearrangement links TRBV5-1 to TRBJ2-2; unclear D gene. The germline V and J ends were trimmed by 0 bases and 7 bases, with 19 bases remaining between them. CDR3 size: 17 residues. Germline CDR1 SGHRS, CDR2 YFSETQ. The CDR3 is CASSLALAILEIGELFF. The DNA of the CDR3 is TGCGCCAGCAGCTTGGCCCTCGCAATACTCGAGATCGGGGAGCTGTTTTTT. Based on the CDR3 plus reference TRBV5-1 and TRBJ2-2, the full variable domain is KAGVTQTPRYLIKTRGQQVTLSCSPISGHRSVSWYQQTPGQGLQFLFEYFSETQRNKGNFPGRFSGRQFSNSRSEMNVSTLELGDSALYLCASSLALAILEIGELFFGEGSRLTVL.

The genes are TRBV15 and TRBJ2-7; 9 bases align to TRBD1. V shed 3 bases, J shed 2 bases, and the junction held 14 bases outside the gene matches. This CDR3 comprises 18 residues. Germline CDR1 reads LNHNV; CDR2 reads YYDKDF (reference sequence). CDR3 sequence: CATSRKTGGPRETYEQYF. CDR3 in DNA: TGTGCCACCAGCAGGAAGACAGGGGGGCCGAGGGAGACCTACGAGCAGTACTTC.

The rearrangement uses TRBV4-1 and TRBJ2-1, with a weak D call TRBD2 (6 bases). Germline values: CDR1 MGHRA, CDR2 YSYEKL. CDR3 length equals 12 residues. V shed 8 bases and J shed 5 bases, with 10 bases lying between them. CDR3 bases: TGCGCCAGCGGGGGGTGGGACAATGAGCAGTTCTTC. Its protein product is CASGGWDNEQFF.

CDR3 in DNA: TGTGCCAGCAGCCCCGGTCAGGGCGCCTTGCTTCACAATGAGCAGTTCTTC. Residues: CASSPGQGALLHNEQFF. The chain joins TRBV5-4 to TRBJ2-1, with D possibly matching TRBD1 (5 bases). The CDR3 spans 17 residues. Germline V gene lookup returns CDR1 SGHNT and CDR2 YYREEE (reference sequence). The V end was cut by 4 bases, the J end by 5 bases, with 22 bases between.

This clone has only one observation. Other DNA sequences in this specimen translate into the identical CDR3. The CDR3 loop reads CASSSGLAGYNEQFF. The CDR3, as DNA: TGCGCCAGCAGCTCTGGACTAGCGGGATACAATGAGCAGTTCTTC. The rearrangement links TRBV5-1 to TRBJ2-1; 12 nucleotides match TRBD2. The germline V gene encodes CDR1 SGHRS and CDR2 YFSETQ. The V and J ends lost 3 bases and 4 bases, in that order; junction bases with no gene match: 2. The CDR3 is 15 amino acids.

The rearrangement uses TRBV19 and TRBJ2-3, with D possibly matching TRBD2 (6 bases). CDR1 is LNHDA and CDR2 is SQIVND in the germline V gene (reference sequence). With 4 bases removed from V and 6 bases from J, the gap between germline ends came to 20 bases. The CDR3 runs 16 residues. This chain's CDR3 is CASSNPSVPQQDTQYF. DNA of the CDR3: TGTGCCAGTAGTAATCCTAGCGTTCCCCAACAGGATACGCAGTATTTT. Full variable domain (rest looked up from reference TRBV19 and TRBJ2-3): DGGITQSPKYLFRKEGQNVTLSCEQNLNHDAMYWYRQDPGQGLRLIYYSQIVNDFQKGDIAEGYSVSREKKESFPLTVTSAQKNPTAFYLCASSNPSVPQQDTQYFGPGTRLTVL.

The V gene is TRBV6-5, the J gene TRBJ2-7; D uncertain. V was pared by 0 bases and J by 6 bases, with 9 bases between. Germline CDR1 reads MNHEY; CDR2 reads SVGAGI. The CDR3 sequence is 13 residues long. This CDR3 is CASSYSGLLEQYF. The DNA of the CDR3 is TGTGCCAGCAGTTACTCAGGTCTTCTCGAGCAGTACTTC.

This clone has only one observation. The V and J genes are TRBV28 and TRBJ2-7, with D possibly being TRBD1 (5 bases). Trimming removed 4 bases at V and 4 bases at J, with 14 bases between. CDR1 and CDR2 (germline): MDHEN, SYDVKM. The CDR3 runs 14 residues. Here the CDR3 reads CASSSPGRGYEQYF. CDR3 coding DNA: TGTGCCAGCAGTTCCCCAGGGCGAGGATACGAGCAGTACTTC.

The J gene is TRBJ1-5, the V gene TRBV19; 10 nucleotides match TRBD1. The J segment lost 1 base and the V segment lost 4 bases, leaving 4 bases of the junction unmatched. The CDR3 is 16 amino acids. Germline values: CDR1 LNHDA, CDR2 SQIVND (reference sequence). CDR3 bases: TGTGCCAGTAGTAACCTGGACAGGGGGAGCAATCAGCCCCAGCATTTT. Translating gives CASSNLDRGSNQPQHF.

The gene calls are TRBV7-9 and TRBJ2-3; possibly TRBD2 for D (7 bases). V was pared by 0 bases and J by 5 bases, with 18 bases between. Germline CDR1 and CDR2: SEHNR and FQNEAQ (reference sequence). The CDR3 runs to 17 residues. In DNA form, the CDR3 reads TGTGCCAGCAGCTTAGCGCTTAGGGGGAGGGCCCTAGATACGCAGTATTTT. Translating gives CASSLALRGRALDTQYF.

The chain links TRBV29-1 to TRBJ2-3, with TRBD1 as a possible D gene (6 bases). The V gene lost 5 bases and the J gene lost 6 bases, with 24 bases spanning the gap. CDR3 length: 16 residues. Germline V CDR1 and CDR2: SQVTM, ANQGSEA. The CDR3 region is CSVYPGDEGVSDTQYF. In DNA, the CDR3 is TGCAGCGTTTACCCAGGGGACGAGGGTGTCTCGGATACGCAGTATTTT.

This clone was detected only once. The V call is TRBV28, the J call TRBJ2-7, with TRBD1 matching over 8 bases. Germline V gives CDR1 MDHEN, CDR2 SYDVKM. Trimming removed 6 bases from V and 0 bases from J; junction bases left unmatched: 7. The CDR3 is 15 amino acids. The CDR3 bases are TGTGCCAGCAGCATCAGGGGGCTATCCTCCTACGAGCAGTACTTC. Protein sequence: CASSIRGLSSYEQYF.

V and J are TRBV5-4 and TRBJ1-2; unclear D gene. V shed 3 bases and J shed 8 bases, with 14 bases lying between them. The CDR3 totals 13 residues. Germline-derived CDR1 and CDR2 are SGHNT and YYREEE (reference sequence). The CDR3 loop reads CASSSVTAEGYTF. CDR3 DNA sequence: TGTGCCAGCAGCTCAGTGACGGCGGAAGGCTACACCTTC.